Presented here are 29 T cell receptor beta chains from one specimen sequenced in a study of blood T cells in healthy people across ages. A sample-barcoded 5' primer and a J-beta primer mix were used in a second PCR of about 7 to 12 cycles. Via MiXCR, TCRdb re-called the 5' RACE reads, giving one row per CDR3 protein. The sample yields 790,000 or so distinct CDR3 sequences, about 42% seen once. The sample was blood. Receptor source: a man older than 75 in good health.

There are a few counts of this clonotype. The rearrangement links TRBV20-1 to TRBJ2-3; D call uncertain. In germline, CDR1 is DFQATT, CDR2 SNEGSKA (reference sequence). The CDR3 is made up of 14 amino acids. V was trimmed by 5 bases and J by 4 bases, leaving 16 bases between them. The CDR3 region has the DNA TGCAGTGCTCAGCCACCTCAGTCCCCAGATACGCAGTATTTT. Translated: CSAQPPQSPDTQYF.

This chain joins TRBV3-1 and TRBJ2-7; D gene unclear. CDR3 length equals 12 residues. Germline assignment: CDR1 LGHDT and CDR2 YNNKEL (reference sequence). V was clipped by 1 base and J by 2 bases, with 3 bases between them. The CDR3 protein is CASSQVPYEQYF. CDR3 sequence (DNA): TGTGCCAGCAGCCAAGTACCCTACGAGCAGTACTTC.

The rearrangement uses TRBV5-1 and TRBJ2-2; 12 bases agree with TRBD1. The CDR3 has 19 residues. Germline V lookup: CDR1 SGHRS, CDR2 YFSETQ. J gave up 0 bases and V 2 bases, and 8 bases lay outside the gene matches. The CDR3 DNA sequence: TGCGCCAGCAGCTTTTCAGGGACAGGGGGCAAGACGAACACCGGGGAGCTGTTTTTT. Translation gives CASSFSGTGGKTNTGELFF. Variable domain in full (rest from reference TRBV5-1 and TRBJ2-2): KAGVTQTPRYLIKTRGQQVTLSCSPISGHRSVSWYQQTPGQGLQFLFEYFSETQRNKGNFPGRFSGRQFSNSRSEMNVSTLELGDSALYLCASSFSGTGGKTNTGELFFGEGSRLTVL.

The J gene is TRBJ2-7, the V gene TRBV7-9; TRBD1 matches 9 bases. The CDR3 is 17 residues long. Germline V gene sequence: CDR1 SEHNR, CDR2 FQNEAQ (reference sequence). V lost 5 bases and J lost 7; bases outside the gene matches: 18. DNA for the CDR3: TGTGCCAGCAGCCTACCGCCCGGGACAGGGAAAGCAGCGGAGCAGTACTTC. Amino acid sequence: CASSLPPGTGKAAEQYF.

V is TRBV10-3 and J is TRBJ1-6; D gene uncertain. Trimming removed 3 bases at V and 9 bases at J, with 12 bases between. The length of the CDR3 is 14 residues. Germline V gives CDR1 ENHRY, CDR2 SYGVKD. The CDR3: CAISENPGGSPLHF. Here the CDR3 DNA reads TGTGCCATCAGTGAAAACCCCGGAGGTTCACCCCTCCACTTT.

V gene TRBV4-2 combines with J gene TRBJ2-5; 7 bases match TRBD2. This CDR3 region has 15 residues. After removal of 0 bases from V and 4 bases from J, the junction contained 5 bases not matched to a gene. Per germline, CDR1 LGHNA and CDR2 YNFKEQ. CDR3 DNA: TGTGCCAGCAGCCAAGATTTGGGAGGGAGAGAGACCCAGTACTTC. This sequence encodes CASSQDLGGRETQYF.

This clonotype was observed at least ten times. A clone one base away is much larger, so this may be a read error. CDR3 nucleotide sequence: TGTGCCAGCAACGGGCGGGAGCGCACAGATACGCAGTATTTT. As protein: CASNGRERTDTQYF. The chain couples TRBV6-2 or TRBV6-3 to TRBJ2-3, with 7 bases matching TRBD2. Germline assignment: CDR1 MNHEY and CDR2 SVGEGT. This CDR3 is 14 amino acids long. V shed 7 bases and J 1 base; nucleotides not matched to a gene: 5.

V is TRBV6-1 and J is TRBJ2-2; no reliable D call. This CDR3 comprises 15 residues. Trimming took 6 bases from V and 3 from J, leaving 14 bases between them. CDR1 is MNHNS, CDR2 SASEGT, per germline. The chain's CDR3 is CASSVTQRYTGELFF. The CDR3 region has the DNA TGTGCCAGCAGCGTGACCCAAAGATACACCGGGGAGCTGTTTTTT.

The chain joins TRBV20-1 to TRBJ2-3; TRBD2 aligns across 7 bases. The V segment lost 5 bases and the J segment 4 bases; nucleotides outside the gene matches: 9. Germline V lookup: CDR1 DFQATT, CDR2 SNEGSKA (reference sequence). CDR3 size: 14 residues. The CDR3 sequence: CSASQAGSSDTQYF. For the CDR3, the DNA is TGCAGTGCTTCTCAAGCGGGGAGCTCAGATACGCAGTATTTT.

This clonotype was detected only a few times. This sequence joins TRBV7-2 and TRBJ1-2, with D perhaps TRBD1 (5 bases). The germline gives CDR1 SGHTA, CDR2 FQGNSA. CDR3 length: 14 amino acids. V lost 2 bases and J 8 bases, leaving 15 bases between the germline ends. The CDR3 region has the DNA TGTGCCAGCAGCTTACATCAGTTCGGGGACGGCTACACCTTC. Amino acid sequence: CASSLHQFGDGYTF.

The chain is built from TRBV20-1 and TRBJ2-5; 16 nucleotides align to TRBD2. The CDR3 totals 18 residues. Per the germline V gene, CDR1 is DFQATT and CDR2 is SNEGSKA (reference sequence). The trim removed 6 bases at V and 3 bases at J, leaving 13 bases unmatched. CDR3: CSAKQGGLAGGPKETQYF. The CDR3 DNA sequence: TGCAGTGCCAAACAGGGGGGACTAGCGGGAGGGCCCAAAGAGACCCAGTACTTC.

V and J are TRBV12-3 or TRBV12-4 and TRBJ2-5; 8 bases line up with TRBD2. Gene TRBJ2-1 matches the end of the DNA better, so the J call may be wrong. The CDR3 contains 13 residues. CDR3: CATVAGPQETQFF. The CDR3 coding sequence is TGTGCCACCGTAGCGGGACCCCAAGAGACCCAGTTCTTC.

In nucleotides, the CDR3 is TGTGCCAGCAGCGTAGCCCTAAGCAATGAGCAGTACTTC. Amino acid sequence: CASSVALSNEQYF. The chain couples TRBV9 to TRBJ2-7, with unresolved D. Germline V lookup: CDR1 SGDLS, CDR2 YYNGEE. The V and J ends lost 0 bases and 7 bases respectively, with 11 bases between them. The CDR3 totals 13 residues. Together with reference TRBV9 and TRBJ2-7, the CDR3 gives the full variable domain: DSGVTQTPKHLITATGQRVTLRCSPRSGDLSVYWYQQSLDQGLQFLIQYYNGEERAKGNILERFSAQQFPDLHSELNLSSLELGDSALYFCASSVALSNEQYFGPGTRLTVT.

CDR3 in DNA: TGTGCCAGCAGCTTAGGAGGTTTTGAAGCTTTCTTT. This gives the protein CASSLGGFEAFF. The chain combines TRBV7-2 with TRBJ1-1; D remains unclear. The germline V and J ends were trimmed by 1 base and 7 bases, with 7 bases remaining between them. Germline values: CDR1 SGHTA, CDR2 FQGNSA. The CDR3 is made up of 12 amino acids.

The rearrangement joins TRBV20-1 to TRBJ1-2, with 9 positions matching TRBD1. The CDR3 runs 14 residues. CDR1 is DFQATT, CDR2 SNEGSKA, per germline (reference sequence). V lost 7 bases, J lost 6 bases, and 12 bases stayed unmatched. CDR3 in amino acids: CSVPGQGVLHGYTF. Written as DNA, the CDR3 is TGCAGTGTCCCGGGACAGGGCGTACTTCATGGCTACACCTTC.

The chain links TRBV15 to TRBJ1-3; D unresolved. The length of the CDR3 is 12 residues. The V gene lost 7 bases and the J gene lost 8 bases, with 12 bases spanning the gap. Germline V lookup: CDR1 LNHNV, CDR2 YYDKDF (reference sequence). The CDR3 nucleotides are TGTGCCACCATGTCTGGGGATGACACCATATATTTT. This sequence encodes CATMSGDDTIYF.

A note on this clonotype: One end of the junction does not line up with germline, which may come from a read error. J is TRBJ1-6 and V is TRBV2, with 7 bases lining up with TRBD1. Germline V CDR1 and CDR2: SNHLY, FYNNEI. This CDR3 region has 15 residues. CDR3 protein: CASRLTGTVNSPPHF. In nucleotides, the CDR3 is TGTGCCAGCAGATTAACCGGGACAGTGAATTCACCCCCCCACTTT. Complete variable domain (other parts from reference TRBV2 and TRBJ1-6): EPEVTQTPSHQVTQMGQEVILRCVPISNHLYFYWYRQILGQKVEFLVSFYNNEISEKSEIFDDQFSVERPDGSNFTLKIRSTKLEDSAMYFCASRLTGTVNSPPHFGNGTRLTVT.

The chain joins TRBV7-2 to TRBJ2-3, with TRBD2 identical over 15 bases. Losses at the gene ends were 5 bases for V and 8 bases for J; bases not matched to a gene: 8. Germline CDR1 reads SGHTA; CDR2 reads FQGNSA. The CDR3 contains 16 residues. CDR3 sequence (DNA): TGTGCCAGCAGCCTAGGACTAGCGGGAGGGCAGGGTACGCAGTATTTT. This gives the protein CASSLGLAGGQGTQYF.

The chain is built from TRBV7-2 and TRBJ2-5, with D perhaps matching TRBD1 (6 bases). V lost 8 bases, J lost 1 base, and 17 bases lay in between. Germline V gene lookup returns CDR1 SGHTA and CDR2 FQGNSA. This CDR3 contains 15 residues. CDR3 loop: CASASFWGPQETQYF. CDR3 in DNA: TGTGCCAGCGCATCCTTTTGGGGGCCCCAAGAGACCCAGTACTTC.

V usage is TRBV20-1 and J usage is TRBJ2-4, with 7 nucleotides matching TRBD2. The J call is doubtful: the DNA matches TRBJ2-5 better. The CDR3 consists of 16 residues. Per germline, CDR1 DFQATT and CDR2 SNEGSKA (reference sequence). The CDR3 sequence: CSARELGGREEETQYF. The CDR3 nucleotides are TGCAGTGCTAGAGAGTTAGGCGGGAGAGAAGAAGAGACCCAGTACTTC.

As for this clonotype: This may arise from a read error, as a much more abundant clone is one base away. The CDR3 bases are TGTGCCACCAGTGACCGCTTCGGGACAGGGACGAAGACAGATACGCAGTATTTT. It is translated as CATSDRFGTGTKTDTQYF. The chain has TRBV24-1 and TRBJ2-3; 9 bases fit TRBD1. This CDR3 comprises 18 residues. Germline V CDR1 and CDR2: KGHDR, SFDVKD. Germline trimming cut 4 bases from V and 3 bases from J; bases unmatched to any gene: 13.

Only a few counts were recorded for this clonotype. The chain joins TRBV11-2 to TRBJ2-1; 15 nucleotides line up with TRBD2. CDR3 length: 17 residues. The J segment lost 7 bases and the V segment lost 5 bases, leaving 9 bases of the junction unmatched. Per germline, CDR1 SGHAT and CDR2 FQNNGV. CDR3 region: CASSPGTSGRSINEQFF. For the CDR3, the DNA is TGTGCCAGCAGCCCTGGGACTAGCGGGAGGTCAATAAATGAGCAGTTCTTC. Using reference TRBV11-2 and TRBJ2-1 for the parts outside the CDR3, the full variable domain is EAGVAQSPRYKIIEKRQSVAFWCNPISGHATLYWYQQILGQGPKLLIQFQNNGVVDDSQLPKDRFSAERLKGVDSTLKIQPAKLEDSAVYLCASSPGTSGRSINEQFFGPGTRLTVL.

This clonotype has a single count. The junction does not match germline at one end; this may be a read error. The chain combines TRBV5-6 with TRBJ1-1, with a possible D match to TRBD1 (5 bases). Germline assignment: CDR1 SGHDT and CDR2 YYEEEE. This CDR3 is 14 amino acids long. The CDR3 region has the DNA TGTGCCAGCAGTGAGGTGGGGCCGAACACTGAAGTTTTCTTT. This translates into CASSEVGPNTEVFF.

There are a few counts of this clonotype. The V call is TRBV12-3 or TRBV12-4, the J call TRBJ1-4; D perhaps matches TRBD1 (5 bases). CDR3 size: 13 residues. Trimming took 9 bases from V and 5 from J, leaving 13 bases between them. CDR3 in amino acids: CASQRDGNEKLFF. The CDR3 nucleotides are TGTGCCAGTCAACGGGACGGAAATGAAAAACTGTTTTTT.

This clonotype was detected a few times. The chain links TRBV5-1 to TRBJ1-1; D is unclear. Germline lookup yields CDR1 SGHRS and CDR2 YFSETQ. V was trimmed by 4 bases and J by 3 bases, leaving 13 bases between them. The CDR3 spans 14 residues. The CDR3 DNA follows: TGCGCCAGCAGCCCGGACGTTGGAGACACTGAAGCTTTCTTT. This gives the protein CASSPDVGDTEAFF.

The J gene is TRBJ2-1, the V gene TRBV5-6; 8 positions match TRBD1. V gave up 0 bases and J gave up 0 bases; unmatched junction bases: 2. Germline CDR1 is SGHDT and CDR2 is YYEEEE. The CDR3 has 16 residues. The CDR3 sequence is CASSLAGQDSYNEQFF. As DNA, the CDR3 is TGTGCCAGCAGCTTGGCGGGACAGGACTCCTACAATGAGCAGTTCTTC.

This clonotype was seen a handful of times. The V gene is TRBV20-1, the J gene TRBJ2-7; D may match TRBD1 or TRBD2 (5 bases each). V lost 6 bases, J lost 5 bases, and 14 bases lay in between. Germline CDR1 reads DFQATT; CDR2 reads SNEGSKA (reference sequence). The CDR3 has 12 amino acids. For the CDR3, the DNA is TGCAGTGCCAGAAGGGACGGGAACGAGCAGTACTTC. It translates to CSARRDGNEQYF.

Regarding this clonotype: One end of the junction varies from germline; a read error may be responsible. The CDR3 region is CASSQNPGQGYGQYF. CDR3 nucleotide sequence: TGTGCCAGCAGCCAAAACCCGGGACAGGGCTACGGGCAGTACTTC. This rearrangement joins TRBV4-2 to TRBJ2-7; 9 bases align to TRBD1. CDR1 is LGHNA and CDR2 is YNFKEQ in the germline V gene. CDR3 length: 15 amino acids.

This chain links TRBV29-1 with TRBJ2-3; 9 bases line up with TRBD2. V lost 7 bases to trimming and J lost 6 bases; unmatched junction nucleotides: 11. Germline CDR1 and CDR2: SQVTM and ANQGSEA. The CDR3 runs 14 residues. The CDR3 reads CSATSGSVRDTQYF. The CDR3 coding sequence is TGCAGCGCCACTAGCGGGTCCGTGCGCGATACGCAGTATTTT.